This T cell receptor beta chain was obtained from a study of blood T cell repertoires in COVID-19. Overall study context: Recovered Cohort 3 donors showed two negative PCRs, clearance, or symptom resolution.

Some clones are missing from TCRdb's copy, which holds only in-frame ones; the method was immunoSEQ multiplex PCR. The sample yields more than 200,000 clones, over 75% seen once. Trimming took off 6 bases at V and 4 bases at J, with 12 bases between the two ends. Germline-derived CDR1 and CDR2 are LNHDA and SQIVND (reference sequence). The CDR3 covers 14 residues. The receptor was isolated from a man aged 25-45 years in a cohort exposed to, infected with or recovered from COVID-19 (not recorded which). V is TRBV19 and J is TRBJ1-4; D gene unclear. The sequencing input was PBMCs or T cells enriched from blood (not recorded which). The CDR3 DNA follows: TGTGCCAGTAGCTTGCGGATATATAATGAAAAACTGTTTTTT. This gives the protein CASSLRIYNEKLFF.